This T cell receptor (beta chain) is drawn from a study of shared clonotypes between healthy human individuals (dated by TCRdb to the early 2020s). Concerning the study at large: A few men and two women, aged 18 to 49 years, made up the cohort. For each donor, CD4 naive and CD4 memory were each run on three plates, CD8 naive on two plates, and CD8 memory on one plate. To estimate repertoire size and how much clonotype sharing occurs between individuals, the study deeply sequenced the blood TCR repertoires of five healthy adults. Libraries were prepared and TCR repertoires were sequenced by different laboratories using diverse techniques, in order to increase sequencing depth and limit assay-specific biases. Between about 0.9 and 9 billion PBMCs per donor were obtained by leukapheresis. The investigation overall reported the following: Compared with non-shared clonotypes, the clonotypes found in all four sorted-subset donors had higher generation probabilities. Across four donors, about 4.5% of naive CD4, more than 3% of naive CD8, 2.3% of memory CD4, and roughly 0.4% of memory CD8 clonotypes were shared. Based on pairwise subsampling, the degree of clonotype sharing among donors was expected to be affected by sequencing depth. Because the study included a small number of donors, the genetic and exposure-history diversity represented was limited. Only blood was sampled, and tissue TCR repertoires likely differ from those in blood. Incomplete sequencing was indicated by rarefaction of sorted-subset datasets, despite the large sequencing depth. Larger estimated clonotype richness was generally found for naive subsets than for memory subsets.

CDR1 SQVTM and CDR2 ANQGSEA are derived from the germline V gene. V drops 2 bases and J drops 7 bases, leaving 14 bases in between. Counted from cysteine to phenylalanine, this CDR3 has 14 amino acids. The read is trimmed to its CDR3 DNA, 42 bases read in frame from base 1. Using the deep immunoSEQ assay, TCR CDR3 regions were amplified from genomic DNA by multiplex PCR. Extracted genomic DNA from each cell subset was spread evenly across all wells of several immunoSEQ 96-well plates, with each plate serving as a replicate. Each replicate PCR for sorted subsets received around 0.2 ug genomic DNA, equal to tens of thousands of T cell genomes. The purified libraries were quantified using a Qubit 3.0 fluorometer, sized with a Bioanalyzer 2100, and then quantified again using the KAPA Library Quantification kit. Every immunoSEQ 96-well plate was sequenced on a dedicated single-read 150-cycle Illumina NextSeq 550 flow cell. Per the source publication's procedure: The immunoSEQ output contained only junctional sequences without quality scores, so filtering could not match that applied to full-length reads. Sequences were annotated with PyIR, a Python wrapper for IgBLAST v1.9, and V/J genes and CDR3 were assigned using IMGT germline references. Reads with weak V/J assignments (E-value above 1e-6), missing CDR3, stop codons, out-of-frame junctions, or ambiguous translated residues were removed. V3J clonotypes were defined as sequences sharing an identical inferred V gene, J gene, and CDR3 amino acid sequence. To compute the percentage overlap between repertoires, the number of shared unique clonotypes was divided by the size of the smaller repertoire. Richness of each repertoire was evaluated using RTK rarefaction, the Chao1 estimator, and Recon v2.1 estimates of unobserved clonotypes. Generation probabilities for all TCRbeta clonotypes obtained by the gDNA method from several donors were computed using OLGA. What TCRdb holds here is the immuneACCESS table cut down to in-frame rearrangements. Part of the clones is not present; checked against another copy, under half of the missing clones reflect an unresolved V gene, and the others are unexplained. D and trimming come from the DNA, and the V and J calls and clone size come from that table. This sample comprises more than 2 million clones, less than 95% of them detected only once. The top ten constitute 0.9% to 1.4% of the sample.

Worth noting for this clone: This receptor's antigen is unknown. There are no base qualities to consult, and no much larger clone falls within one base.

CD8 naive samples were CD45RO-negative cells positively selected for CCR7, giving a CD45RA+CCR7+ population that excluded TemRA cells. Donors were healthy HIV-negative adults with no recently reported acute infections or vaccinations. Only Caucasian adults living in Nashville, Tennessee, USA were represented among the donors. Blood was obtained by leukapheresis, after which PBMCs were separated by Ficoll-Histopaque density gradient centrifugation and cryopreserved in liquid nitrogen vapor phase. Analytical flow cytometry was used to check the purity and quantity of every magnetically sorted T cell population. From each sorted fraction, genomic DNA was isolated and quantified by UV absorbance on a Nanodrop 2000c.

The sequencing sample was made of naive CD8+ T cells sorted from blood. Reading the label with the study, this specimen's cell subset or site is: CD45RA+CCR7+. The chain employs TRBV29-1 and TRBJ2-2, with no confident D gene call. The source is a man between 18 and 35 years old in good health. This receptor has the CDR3 CSVEFYIGHGELFF. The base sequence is TGCAGCGTTGAATTTTATATAGGGCACGGGGAGCTGTTTTTT.